The 3 T cell receptor beta chains below all came from one sample that was sequenced in a study of T cells in localized non-small cell lung cancer. TCRdb's table, derived via immunoSEQ multiplex PCR, lists solely in-frame clones and lacks some. The profile shows about 52,000 clones, about 88% of them singletons. The sequences come from PBMCs, collected before any cancer treatment. The receptor source for this set is a female donor with stage II lung adenocarcinoma.

This clone was picked up one time. This rearrangement joins TRBV5-1 to TRBJ2-7; 9 bases align to TRBD1. This CDR3 has 14 amino acids. The ends lost 3 bases at V and 6 bases at J; junction bases unmatched: 7. Germline lookup yields CDR1 SGHRS and CDR2 YFSETQ. The CDR3 protein is CASSSGQGSTEQYF. The CDR3 nucleotides read TGCGCCAGCAGCTCGGGACAGGGATCTACCGAGCAGTACTTC.

The J gene is TRBJ1-1, the V gene TRBV10-1; D not certain. Germline V gene sequence: CDR1 WNHNN, CDR2 SYGVQD (reference sequence). Trimming cost V 4 bases and J 0 bases, with 6 bases left between them. The CDR3 covers 13 residues. Written as DNA, the CDR3 is TGCGCCAGCAGTGTTGGGGTGAACACTGAAGCTTTCTTT. Its translation is CASSVGVNTEAFF.

V usage is TRBV15 and J usage is TRBJ2-1, with D perhaps assigned TRBD1 or TRBD2 (5 bases each). CDR1 LNHNV and CDR2 YYDKDF come from the germline V gene (reference sequence). With 0 bases removed from V and 0 bases from J, the gap between germline ends came to 9 bases. This CDR3 is built from 16 residues. The CDR3 reads CATSRDAGTSYNEQFF. In DNA form, the CDR3 reads TGTGCCACCAGCAGAGATGCAGGGACCTCCTACAATGAGCAGTTCTTC.